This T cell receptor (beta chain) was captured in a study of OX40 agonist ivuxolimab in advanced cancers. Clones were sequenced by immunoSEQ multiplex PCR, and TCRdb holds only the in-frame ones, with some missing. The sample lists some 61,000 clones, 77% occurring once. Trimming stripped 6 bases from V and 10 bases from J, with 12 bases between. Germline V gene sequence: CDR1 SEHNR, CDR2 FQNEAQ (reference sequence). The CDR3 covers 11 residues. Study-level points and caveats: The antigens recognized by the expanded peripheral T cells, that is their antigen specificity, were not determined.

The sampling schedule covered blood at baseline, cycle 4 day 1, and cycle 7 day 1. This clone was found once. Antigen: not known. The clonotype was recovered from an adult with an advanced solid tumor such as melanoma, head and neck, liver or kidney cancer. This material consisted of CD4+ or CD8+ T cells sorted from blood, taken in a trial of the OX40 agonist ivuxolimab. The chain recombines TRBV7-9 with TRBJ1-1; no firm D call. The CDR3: CASSMAERAFF. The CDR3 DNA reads TGTGCCAGCAGTATGGCGGAGAGAGCTTTCTTT.